Below, 29 T cell receptor beta chains from the same sample are listed, as sequenced in a study of control samples from healthy donors and cancer patients. Data came from immunoSEQ multiplex PCR; TCRdb stores just in-frame clones and leaves some out. The sample records fewer than 250,000 clones, approximately 91% being singletons. The sequencing sample was made of blood. These receptors all stem from a man aged 25 to 40 in good health.

V gene TRBV6-6 combines with J gene TRBJ1-4; TRBD1 aligns across 8 bases. The CDR3 sequence is 12 residues long. CDR1 is MNHNY and CDR2 is SVGAGI in the germline V gene (reference sequence). Trimming at V came to 5 bases and at J to 8 bases, leaving 1 base not matched to a gene. CDR3 bases: TGTGCCAGCAGTCGGGACAGGGAAAAACTGTTTTTT. This sequence encodes CASSRDREKLFF.

The chain uses TRBV3-1 (or the pseudogene TRBV3-2) and TRBJ1-1; D uncertain. This CDR3 spans 15 amino acids. V shed 0 bases and J shed 4 bases, with 12 bases lying between them. CDR1 is LGHDT and CDR2 is YNNKEL in the germline V gene (reference sequence). The CDR3 region is CASSQDRSRSTEAFF. The DNA of the CDR3 is TGTGCCAGCAGCCAAGACCGGTCGCGGAGCACTGAAGCTTTCTTT.

V gene TRBV10-3 combines with J gene TRBJ2-5, with TRBD1 identical over 9 bases. V lost 10 bases and J lost 3; bases outside the gene matches: 6. The germline gives CDR1 ENHRY, CDR2 SYGVKD. The CDR3 is 13 amino acids. DNA of the CDR3: TGTGCCACCAACCGGGACAGGGAAGAGACCCAGTACTTC. This gives the protein CATNRDREETQYF.

The chain recombines TRBV7-6 with TRBJ2-1; a possible D gene is TRBD2 (7 bases). V lost 1 base, J lost 4 bases, and 11 bases lay in between. CDR1 and CDR2 from the germline V gene are SGHVS and FNYEAQ. The CDR3 length is 15 residues. The CDR3 reads CASSLVGGPYNEQFF. The CDR3 DNA reads as TGTGCCAGCAGCTTAGTGGGGGGGCCATACAATGAGCAGTTCTTC. Together with reference TRBV7-6 and TRBJ2-1, the CDR3 gives the full variable domain: GAGVSQSPRYKVTKRGQDVALRCDPISGHVSLYWYRQALGQGPEFLTYFNYEAQQDKSGLPNDRFSAERPEGSISTLTIQRTEQRDSAMYRCASSLVGGPYNEQFFGPGTRLTVL.

This sequence joins TRBV11-2 and TRBJ1-2; 7 bases align to TRBD1. With V trimmed by 7 bases and J by 7 bases, 9 bases remained unmatched. This CDR3 has 13 residues. In germline, CDR1 is SGHAT, CDR2 FQNNGV. Here the CDR3 DNA reads TGTGCCAGCACCAATTCAAGGACAGGTGGCTACACCTTC. This sequence encodes CASTNSRTGGYTF.

V is TRBV2 and J is TRBJ1-1; D gene ambiguous. The CDR3 has 16 residues. V was pared by 6 bases and J by 0 bases, with 17 bases between. Germline V lookup: CDR1 SNHLY, CDR2 FYNNEI. The CDR3 nucleotides are TGTGCCAGCAGCGGCCCGGGCAGACCCATGAACACTGAAGCTTTCTTT. It specifies CASSGPGRPMNTEAFF.

The chain carries TRBV6-6 and TRBJ2-7, with 8 positions matching TRBD2. V was pared by 2 bases and J by 0 bases, with 6 bases of the junction left unmatched. Germline assignment: CDR1 MNHNY and CDR2 SVGAGI (reference sequence). CDR3 size: 16 residues. CDR3 DNA: TGTGCCAGCAGTTACGACGGGGGGGGGAGCTCCTACGAGCAGTACTTC. This sequence encodes CASSYDGGGSSYEQYF.

The chain is built from TRBV2 and TRBJ2-1, with D perhaps matching TRBD2 (6 bases). V lost 5 bases and J 9 bases, leaving 14 bases between the germline ends. This CDR3 comprises 13 residues. Germline CDR1 SNHLY, CDR2 FYNNEI. The CDR3 DNA reads TGTGCCAGCAGTCCCGACATGGGGGGTGAGCAGTTCTTC. This gives the protein CASSPDMGGEQFF.

V usage is TRBV6-5 and J usage is TRBJ2-7, with D perhaps matching TRBD2 (6 bases). The CDR3 has 15 amino acids. The V end was cut by 7 bases, the J end by 1 base, with 17 bases between. Germline V lookup: CDR1 MNHEY, CDR2 SVGAGI. The CDR3 nucleotides read TGTGCCAGCAAAGTGGGGGGACCCCAATCCTACGAGCAGTACTTC. It codes for CASKVGGPQSYEQYF.

The chain recombines TRBV13 with TRBJ2-7; no reliable D call. Trimming pared 0 bases from V and 1 base from J, leaving 10 bases between. Per germline, CDR1 PRHDT and CDR2 FYEKMQ (reference sequence). The CDR3 is 15 amino acids. CDR3 in DNA: TGTGCCAGCAGCTTAGGGGTCGCGCCGTCCTACGAGCAGTACTTC. It specifies CASSLGVAPSYEQYF. The whole variable domain, remainder taken from reference TRBV13 and TRBJ2-7, is AAGVIQSPRHLIKEKRETATLKCYPIPRHDTVYWYQQGPGQDPQFLISFYEKMQSDKGSIPDRFSAQQFSDYHSELNMSSLELGDSALYFCASSLGVAPSYEQYFGPGTRLTVT.

The CDR3 loop is CASSLSGQAEKLFF. Here the CDR3 DNA reads TGTGCCAGCAGTTTATCGGGACAGGCTGAAAAACTGTTTTTT. This chain uses TRBV27 with TRBJ1-4, with TRBD1 matching over 8 bases. This CDR3 has 14 residues. The V segment lost 0 bases and the J segment 7 bases; nucleotides outside the gene matches: 1. Germline values: CDR1 MNHEY, CDR2 SMNVEV (reference sequence).

The chain combines TRBV10-2 with TRBJ1-4; TRBD1 might be the D (6 bases). With 6 bases removed from V and 0 bases from J, the gap between germline ends came to 14 bases. The CDR3 spans 16 residues. The germline gives CDR1 WSHSY, CDR2 SAAADI. The CDR3 loop is CASRSPGTTTNEKLFF. The CDR3, as DNA: TGCGCCAGCAGATCGCCCGGGACAACAACTAATGAAAAACTGTTTTTT.

This clone was seen once. V is TRBV29-1 and J is TRBJ1-1; perhaps TRBD1 as D (5 bases). CDR3 length: 12 residues. Deletions cut 4 bases from V and 0 bases from J, with 6 bases between. The germline CDR1 and CDR2 sequences are SQVTM and ANQGSEA. CDR3 DNA sequence: TGCAGCGTTGGGGACGTGAACACTGAAGCTTTCTTT. Its translation is CSVGDVNTEAFF.

This rearrangement joins TRBV5-1 to TRBJ2-1, with TRBD1 identical over 11 bases. V lost 8 bases, J lost 8 bases, and 6 bases stayed unmatched. The V gene's germline CDR1 is SGHRS and CDR2 YFSETQ. The CDR3 length is 13 residues. Here the CDR3 DNA reads TGCGCCAGTCTCCCGGGACAGGGGGATGAGCAGTTCTTC. This encodes CASLPGQGDEQFF.

The table lists this clone with a few counts. The gene calls are TRBV7-9 and TRBJ2-7, with D possibly being TRBD1 or TRBD2 (5 bases each). Germline CDR1 is SEHNR and CDR2 is FQNEAQ (reference sequence). Trimming took off 5 bases at V and 9 bases at J, with 23 bases between the two ends. The CDR3 spans 15 residues. The CDR3 region has the DNA TGTGCCAGCAGCCTACCGGGACCCGATAGGTCCGGGCAGTACTTC. Its protein is CASSLPGPDRSGQYF.

This clone has a single count. J is TRBJ2-2 and V is TRBV28; D is undetermined. Per germline, CDR1 MDHEN and CDR2 SYDVKM. CDR3 length: 14 residues. V was shortened by 5 bases and J by 6 bases, with 13 bases between the two germline ends. CDR3: CASSPFYVPGELFF. The CDR3 DNA reads TGTGCCAGCAGTCCCTTCTACGTCCCCGGGGAGCTGTTTTTT.

This chain links TRBV5-4 with TRBJ1-2; TRBD1 agrees at 7 bases. The CDR3 contains 14 residues. Germline CDR1 and CDR2: SGHNT and YYREEE (reference sequence). Trimming took 4 bases from V and 1 from J; bases not matched to a gene: 4. The CDR3 DNA reads TGTGCCAGCAGCCTACGGGACAGTAACTATGGCTACACCTTC. Amino acid sequence: CASSLRDSNYGYTF. Full variable domain (remainder filled in from reference TRBV5-4 and TRBJ1-2): ETGVTQSPTHLIKTRGQQVTLRCSSQSGHNTVSWYQQALGQGPQFIFQYYREEENGRGNFPPRFSGLQFPNYSSELNVNALELDDSALYLCASSLRDSNYGYTFGSGTRLTVV.

The chain carries TRBV11-2 and TRBJ1-1, with D unresolved. Germline V gene data show CDR1 as SGHAT and CDR2 as FQNNGV. V was clipped by 4 bases and J by 9 bases, with 12 bases between them. This CDR3 comprises 12 residues. CDR3 in DNA: TGTGCCAGCAGCTCCCAAACCATTAAAGCTTTCTTT. Its protein is CASSSQTIKAFF.

The chain uses TRBV7-9 and TRBJ1-3, with 9 bases matching TRBD1. J lost 8 bases, V lost 4 bases, and 6 bases had no gene match. This CDR3 is 14 amino acids long. From germline, CDR1 is SEHNR and CDR2 FQNEAQ (reference sequence). In DNA form, the CDR3 reads TGTGCCAGCAGCTCACAGGGGGCGCGGGACACCATATATTTT. This sequence encodes CASSSQGARDTIYF.

The chain has TRBV18 and TRBJ2-6; a possible D gene is TRBD1 (5 bases). Trimming pared 4 bases from V and 4 bases from J, leaving 20 bases between. The CDR3 contains 18 residues. Germline-derived CDR1 and CDR2 are KGHSH and LQKENI. CDR3 sequence (DNA): TGTGCCAGCTCACGTCGAATGGTGCAGGGTCCCGGGGCCAACGTCCTGACTTTC. Residues: CASSRRMVQGPGANVLTF.

The chain is built from TRBV9 and TRBJ2-6, with D uncertain. The germline V gene has CDR1 SGDLS and CDR2 YYNGEE. V was clipped by 0 bases and J by 0 bases, with 4 bases between them. The CDR3 is 15 residues long. This CDR3 reads CASSVASSGANVLTF. The CDR3 DNA sequence: TGTGCCAGCAGCGTAGCTAGCTCTGGGGCCAACGTCCTGACTTTC.

The chain joins TRBV18 to TRBJ1-4, with no clear D. The length of the CDR3 is 15 residues. Germline CDR1 reads KGHSH; CDR2 reads LQKENI. V was shortened by 3 bases and J by 0 bases, with 8 bases between the two germline ends. The CDR3: CASSPSQTTNEKLFF. CDR3 nucleotide sequence: TGTGCCAGCTCACCCTCGCAGACAACTAATGAAAAACTGTTTTTT. The variable domain in full, with the rest retrieved from reference TRBV18 and TRBJ1-4, is NAGVMQNPRHLVRRRGQEARLRCSPMKGHSHVYWYRQLPEEGLKFMVYLQKENIIDESGMPKERFSAEFPKEGPSILRIQQVVRGDSAAYFCASSPSQTTNEKLFFGSGTQLSVL.

This clone was counted a single time. The CDR3 reads CASSLRSAVGYTF. In DNA, the CDR3 is TGTGCCAGCAGTTTGCGGTCGGCCGTCGGCTACACCTTC. The chain carries TRBV12-3 or TRBV12-4 and TRBJ1-2; D call uncertain. The V end was cut by 3 bases, the J end by 8 bases, with 13 bases between. CDR3 length equals 13 residues.

The chain uses TRBV7-9 and TRBJ1-2, with D maybe TRBD1 (5 bases). V gave up 5 bases and J gave up 0 bases, with 7 bases separating them. Germline loops: CDR1 SEHNR, CDR2 FQNEAQ (reference sequence). The CDR3 is 13 amino acids. The CDR3 DNA reads as TGTGCCAGCAGCACGGGACCTAACTATGGCTACACCTTC. This gives the protein CASSTGPNYGYTF.

The chain combines TRBV18 with TRBJ1-4; D may be TRBD1 (5 bases). CDR1 and CDR2 (germline): KGHSH, LQKENI. The ends were cut back, 3 bases at V and 8 bases at J, with 19 bases in the middle. The CDR3 sequence is 16 residues long. CDR3 coding DNA: TGTGCCAGCTCACCCAAAAGAATTGGGGCAGGAGAAAAACTGTTTTTT. This codes for CASSPKRIGAGEKLFF. The whole variable domain, remainder taken from reference TRBV18 and TRBJ1-4, is NAGVMQNPRHLVRRRGQEARLRCSPMKGHSHVYWYRQLPEEGLKFMVYLQKENIIDESGMPKERFSAEFPKEGPSILRIQQVVRGDSAAYFCASSPKRIGAGEKLFFGSGTQLSVL.

V is TRBV6-4 and J is TRBJ2-7; 8 bases fit TRBD2. J gave up 6 bases and V 4 bases, and 8 bases lay outside the gene matches. This CDR3 comprises 14 residues. The germline V gene has CDR1 MRHNA and CDR2 SNTAGT. CDR3 protein: CASSAVAGSGEQYF. The CDR3 region has the DNA TGTGCCAGCAGTGCGGTAGCGGGGTCGGGCGAGCAGTACTTC.

The V call is TRBV9, the J call TRBJ1-1; D gene uncertain. Trimming removed 3 bases at V and 1 base at J, with 16 bases between. CDR3 size: 16 residues. Germline V gene lookup returns CDR1 SGDLS and CDR2 YYNGEE. CDR3 residues: CASSAHPDGENTEAFF. CDR3 DNA sequence: TGTGCCAGCAGCGCTCACCCTGACGGGGAGAACACTGAAGCTTTCTTT.

The rearrangement links TRBV30 to TRBJ1-6, with no clear D. Germline lookup yields CDR1 GTSNPN and CDR2 SVGIG (reference sequence). The CDR3 is 15 residues long. Deletions cut 4 bases from V and 3 bases from J, with 13 bases between. The CDR3 coding sequence is TGTGCCTGGAATGCCCTTGGGAACTATAATTCACCCCTCCACTTT. It codes for CAWNALGNYNSPLHF.

The J gene is TRBJ1-2, the V gene TRBV29-1, with D hard to call. Germline assignment: CDR1 SQVTM and CDR2 ANQGSEA. Trimming took off 7 bases at V and 7 bases at J, with 25 bases between the two ends. The CDR3 has 15 amino acids. CDR3 nucleotides: TGCAGCGCAGATCACCTCTCGGTGCGGCTTCGTGGCTACACCTTC. Its protein product is CSADHLSVRLRGYTF.